Listed here are 25 T cell receptor beta chains from one sample, sequenced in a study of T cells in Graves' hyperthyroidism and ophthalmopathy. Amplification yielded TCR beta CDR3 regions, with RNA transcripts as the source. Primed by the HTBI set, a first-round RT-PCR was run on the TCR CDR3. TCRdb re-called the multiplex PCR reads with MiXCR, one entry per CDR3 protein. The table lists about 380,000 distinct CDR3 sequences, less than 20% of them singletons. The source material was blood. All receptors come from a man aged 18 to 35 with Graves' ophthalmopathy.

This rearrangement joins TRBV7-9 to TRBJ2-1, with 10 nucleotides matching TRBD1. The CDR3 extends over 13 amino acids. V lost 5 bases, J lost 8 bases, and 3 bases stayed unmatched. Germline CDR1 reads SEHNR; CDR2 reads FQNEAQ (reference sequence). CDR3 in amino acids: CASSQTGGDEQFF. The DNA for the CDR3 is TGTGCCAGCAGCCAGACAGGGGGCGATGAGCAGTTCTTC.

The table lists this clonotype with many counts. The chain links TRBV5-1 to TRBJ2-7; no clear D gene. V was trimmed by 4 bases and J by 3 bases, leaving 8 bases between them. The CDR3 extends over 12 amino acids. The germline V gene has CDR1 SGHRS and CDR2 YFSETQ. For the CDR3, the DNA is TGCGCCAGCAGCGAAGGAAACTACGAGCAGTACTTC. Residues: CASSEGNYEQYF.

This sequence joins TRBV7-9 and TRBJ2-2; no firm D call. Germline V gene data show CDR1 as SEHNR and CDR2 as FQNEAQ (reference sequence). V was pared by 3 bases and J by 7 bases, with 9 bases between. The CDR3 consists of 13 residues. The CDR3 DNA follows: TGTGCCAGCAGCTTCGGTGTTGGCGGGGAGCTGTTTTTT. It encodes CASSFGVGGELFF.

This clonotype was observed many times. The J gene is TRBJ2-1, the V gene TRBV2; D gene uncertain. The CDR3 spans 11 residues. Germline-derived CDR1 and CDR2 are SNHLY and FYNNEI. Trimming took off 6 bases at V and 5 bases at J, with 5 bases between the two ends. CDR3 coding DNA: TGTGCCAGCAGACTAAACAATGAGCAGTTCTTC. This gives the protein CASRLNNEQFF.

The rearrangement links TRBV5-4 to TRBJ2-1, with 12 bases lining up with TRBD2. Germline CDR1 reads SGHNT; CDR2 reads YYREEE (reference sequence). With V trimmed by 7 bases and J by 5 bases, 1 base remained unmatched. The CDR3 covers 13 residues. CDR3: CASRLAGDNEQFF. The CDR3 DNA reads TGTGCCAGCCGACTAGCGGGGGACAATGAGCAGTTCTTC.

Remarks on this clonotype: A much larger clone sits a single nucleotide away, making a read error possible. V and J are TRBV27 and TRBJ1-6, with D perhaps matching TRBD1 (5 bases). The CDR3 extends over 18 amino acids. V was clipped by 0 bases and J by 0 bases, with 12 bases between them. CDR1 MNHEY and CDR2 SMNVEV come from the germline V gene (reference sequence). CDR3 sequence: CASSLSAGTSSYNSPLHF. CDR3 coding DNA: TGTGCCAGCAGTTTATCGGCCGGGACGAGCTCCTATAATTCACCCCTCCACTTT.

Many counts were recorded for this clonotype. The chain recombines TRBV12-3 or TRBV12-4 with TRBJ1-4, with a tentative D call TRBD1 (5 bases). V shed 3 bases and J shed 7 bases, with 9 bases lying between them. The CDR3 loop spans 13 amino acids. CDR3 DNA sequence: TGTGCCAGCAGTTTTAATGGGGGTGAAAAACTGTTTTTT. Translation gives CASSFNGGEKLFF.

The chain carries TRBV4-1 and TRBJ1-2; the match to TRBD1 covers 7 bases. This CDR3 has 16 residues. J was trimmed by 3 bases and V by 6 bases; bases with no gene match: 13. Per the germline V gene, CDR1 is MGHRA and CDR2 is YSYEKL. CDR3 residues: CASRGGPRGLDYGYTF. CDR3 sequence (DNA): TGCGCCAGCAGAGGGGGCCCCAGGGGTTTGGACTATGGCTACACCTTC.

This clonotype was counted many times. The chain employs TRBV2 and TRBJ2-2, with D perhaps assigned TRBD1 or TRBD2 (6 bases each). Germline loops: CDR1 SNHLY, CDR2 FYNNEI. The CDR3 is 14 amino acids. V lost 7 bases and J 1 base, leaving 10 bases between the germline ends. The CDR3 loop is CASIGGQNTGELFF. The CDR3 nucleotides are TGTGCCAGCATCGGGGGACAGAACACCGGGGAGCTGTTTTTT.

The genes are TRBV29-1 and TRBJ2-3; D gene uncertain. The CDR3 extends over 12 amino acids. V lost 4 bases and J 2 bases, leaving 7 bases between the germline ends. Per the germline V gene, CDR1 is SQVTM and CDR2 is ANQGSEA. The CDR3 DNA sequence: TGCAGCGTTGCCTCAGCCACAGATACGCAGTATTTT. Translated: CSVASATDTQYF.

This clonotype occurred a few times. This rearrangement joins TRBV5-1 to TRBJ2-2; 11 bases fit TRBD2. In germline, CDR1 is SGHRS, CDR2 YFSETQ. The CDR3 sequence is 18 residues long. Trimming took 1 base from V and 2 from J; bases not matched to a gene: 7. The CDR3 bases are TGCGCCAGCAGCTTGAATCCTAGCGGGGGGCGTAACACCGGGGAGCTGTTTTTT. Translation: CASSLNPSGGRNTGELFF.

This clonotype was picked up a small number of times. The CDR3 protein is CASSLNGDTQYF. CDR3 bases: TGTGCCAGCAGCTTAAACGGAGATACGCAGTATTTT. V usage is TRBV7-9 and J usage is TRBJ2-3; no clear D gene. The V gene lost 2 bases and the J gene lost 5 bases, with 5 bases spanning the gap. Germline values: CDR1 SEHNR, CDR2 FQNEAQ (reference sequence). The CDR3 runs 12 residues.

A remark on this clonotype: A much more abundant neighbour one base away suggests this may be a read error. CDR3 sequence: CASSPLTSGRLTDTQYF. The CDR3 region has the DNA TGTGCCAGCAGTCCCCTGACTAGCGGGAGACTCACAGATACGCAGTATTTT. This chain uses TRBV27 with TRBJ2-3, with 12 bases matching TRBD2. V lost 5 bases to trimming and J lost 2 bases; unmatched junction nucleotides: 8. Germline V gene lookup returns CDR1 MNHEY and CDR2 SMNVEV (reference sequence). The CDR3 has 17 amino acids.

The chain employs TRBV4-1 and TRBJ1-1; D is unclear. Trimming took 1 base from V and 0 from J, leaving 9 bases between them. CDR3 length equals 15 residues. Germline CDR1 MGHRA, CDR2 YSYEKL. CDR3 loop: CASSQGQTLNTEAFF. CDR3 nucleotides: TGCGCCAGCAGCCAAGGGCAGACACTGAACACTGAAGCTTTCTTT.

V and J are TRBV12-3 or TRBV12-4 and TRBJ2-1; TRBD2 aligns across 9 bases. The CDR3 length is 16 residues. Unmatched junction bases numbered 4, after V lost 2 bases and J lost 2 bases. The CDR3 coding sequence is TGTGCCAGCAGTTTACTGGGACTAGCAACCTACAATGAGCAGTTCTTC. Protein sequence: CASSLLGLATYNEQFF.

This clonotype has at least ten counts. The chain has TRBV7-9 and TRBJ2-7; D is perhaps TRBD1 or TRBD2 (6 bases each). Germline V gives CDR1 SEHNR, CDR2 FQNEAQ (reference sequence). Trimming pared 3 bases from V and 6 bases from J, leaving 18 bases between. The CDR3 is 15 residues long. The CDR3: CASSFAAGAGREQYF. DNA for the CDR3: TGTGCCAGCAGCTTCGCGGCAGGGGCGGGGCGCGAGCAGTACTTC.

This clonotype has at least ten counts. The chain carries TRBV27 and TRBJ1-2; D is perhaps TRBD1 (6 bases). Trimming removed 2 bases at V and 4 bases at J, with 14 bases between. Germline V gene data show CDR1 as MNHEY and CDR2 as SMNVEV (reference sequence). The CDR3 consists of 15 residues. The CDR3 spells CASSLVEGGTYGYTF. CDR3 DNA: TGTGCCAGCAGTTTAGTAGAGGGGGGGACCTATGGCTACACCTTC.

This clonotype was counted between two and nine times. CDR3 coding DNA: TGTGCCAGCGGGTCGGGTAACACCGGGGAGCTGTTTTTT. Translation gives CASGSGNTGELFF. The chain joins TRBV6-1 to TRBJ2-2, with D unresolved. Deletions cut 8 bases from V and 2 bases from J, with 9 bases between. This CDR3 region has 13 residues. CDR1 and CDR2 from the germline V gene are MNHNS and SASEGT.

The table lists this clonotype with many counts. The rearrangement uses TRBV5-1 and TRBJ1-5; D remains ambiguous. Trimming shortened V by 7 bases and J by 5 bases, and 13 bases separated the two germline ends. The germline gives CDR1 SGHRS, CDR2 YFSETQ. This CDR3 is built from 13 residues. CDR3: CASPRGEDQPQHF. The CDR3, as DNA: TGCGCCAGCCCACGGGGTGAAGATCAGCCCCAGCATTTT.

The CDR3 region is CAAGRDFSQETQYF. The CDR3 nucleotides read TGTGCCGCGGGCCGGGACTTCTCCCAAGAGACCCAGTACTTC. The chain carries TRBV6-2 or TRBV6-3 and TRBJ2-5; D might be TRBD2 (6 bases). V shed 11 bases and J shed 1 base, with 17 bases lying between them. Germline V CDR1 and CDR2: MNHEY, SVGEGT. There are 14 residues in the CDR3.

There are a few counts of this clonotype. The genes are TRBV2 and TRBJ1-3; no firm D call. The CDR3 totals 15 residues. Germline V lookup: CDR1 SNHLY, CDR2 FYNNEI. Trimming pared 8 bases from V and 0 bases from J, leaving 14 bases between. The DNA for the CDR3 is TGTGCCAGCCAGGCCTCCTTACTCTCTGGAAACACCATATATTTT. Translating gives CASQASLLSGNTIYF.

This clonotype has a handful of counts. A junction end diverges from the germline sequence, so it may reflect a read error. This sequence joins TRBV7-7 and TRBJ2-1; 13 bases are shared with TRBD2. The CDR3 extends over 16 amino acids. CDR1 and CDR2 from the germline V gene are SSHAT and FNYEAQ (reference sequence). CDR3 amino acids: CASSLAGTSGANEQFF. The CDR3 nucleotides read TGTGCTAGCAGCTTAGCGGGGACTAGCGGGGCTAATGAGCAGTTCTTC.

At least ten counts were recorded for this clonotype. V usage is TRBV12-3 or TRBV12-4 and J usage is TRBJ1-2; TRBD1 agrees at 8 bases. Trimming removed 5 bases from V and 3 bases from J; junction bases left unmatched: 2. This CDR3 region has 13 residues. The CDR3 region has the DNA TGTGCCAGCAGTCCAGGGGGCCACTATGGCTACACCTTC. It specifies CASSPGGHYGYTF.

This clonotype was seen many times. The junction departs from germline at one end; a sequencing error may be responsible. The chain combines TRBV6-5 with TRBJ2-3; 9 positions agree with TRBD2. Germline CDR1 and CDR2: MNHEY and SVGAGI. The length of the CDR3 is 16 residues. The DNA for the CDR3 is TGTGCCAGCAGTAACTCGGGCGGGGGGGTCCAAGATACGCAGTATTTT. It codes for CASSNSGGGVQDTQYF.

The sample holds many counts of this clonotype. The chain carries TRBV5-4 and TRBJ2-1; either TRBD1 or TRBD2 may supply D (6 bases each). V gave up 4 bases and J gave up 6 bases, with 23 bases separating them. Per germline, CDR1 SGHNT and CDR2 YYREEE (reference sequence). This CDR3 region has 17 residues. The CDR3 DNA reads as TGTGCCAGCAGCAGTCCTGGGACAACACGGGGGCTCAATGAGCAGTTCTTC. Translated, it gives CASSSPGTTRGLNEQFF.